The 9 T cell receptor beta chains given below trace back to one sample, sequenced in a study of CD8+CD57+ T cells in acquired aplastic anemia. Patients chosen for sequencing had shown CD8+CD57+ cell expansion by flow cytometry. Genomic DNA served as template for TCR beta VDJ and CDR3 profiling. TCRdb reprocessed the reads with MiXCR, giving one entry per CDR3 protein. The data contain hundreds of thousands of distinct CDR3 sequences, 25% to 40% of them seen just once; the ten biggest clones take up 0.7% to 1%. The sequenced sample was sorted CD4+, CD8+, or CD8+CD57+ T cells (not recorded which) from PBMCs. Receptors originate from a human donor with aplastic anemia.

The rearrangement links TRBV19 to TRBJ1-1; 8 positions agree with TRBD1. Germline V gene sequence: CDR1 LNHDA, CDR2 SQIVND (reference sequence). Trimming took 0 bases from V and 4 from J; bases not matched to a gene: 10. The CDR3 length is 17 residues. CDR3 DNA: TGTGCCAGTAGTATAGATCTAGGGACAGGTATTGGCACTGAAGCTTTCTTT. Protein: CASSIDLGTGIGTEAFF.

This clonotype was seen just once. It differs at one base from a far larger clone, so likely a read error. The final CDR3 position lacks the conserved phenylalanine or tryptophan, pointing to a likely read error. The J gene is TRBJ1-6, the V gene TRBV7-8; no clear D. V was trimmed by 3 bases and J by 0 bases, leaving 6 bases between them. CDR1 is SGHVS and CDR2 is FQNEAQ in the germline V gene. This CDR3 contains 15 residues. The CDR3 region is CASSLGSSYNSPLHL. The CDR3 nucleotides read TGTGCCAGCAGCTTGGGGAGCTCCTATAATTCACCCCTCCACCTT.

The V call is TRBV29-1, the J call TRBJ2-5; TRBD2 agrees at 9 bases. Germline CDR1 and CDR2: SQVTM and ANQGSEA. This CDR3 has 14 residues. Unmatched junction bases numbered 9, after V lost 3 bases and J lost 7 bases. CDR3 residues: CSVDAAGGRGTQYF. CDR3 in DNA: TGCAGCGTTGATGCAGCGGGAGGCAGGGGGACCCAGTACTTC.

The chain joins TRBV28 to TRBJ2-7, with 9 positions matching TRBD2. CDR3 length: 17 amino acids. The trim removed 0 bases at V and 0 bases at J, leaving 6 bases unmatched. Per the germline V gene, CDR1 is MDHEN and CDR2 is SYDVKM. The CDR3 protein is CASSLWGLAGSSYEQYF. The CDR3 DNA reads TGTGCCAGCAGTTTATGGGGGCTAGCGGGAAGCTCCTACGAGCAGTACTTC.

This chain connects TRBV20-1 to TRBJ1-2, with 7 bases matching TRBD1. CDR1 is DFQATT, CDR2 SNEGSKA, per germline (reference sequence). Trimming at V came to 6 bases and at J to 7 bases, leaving 8 bases not matched to a gene. The CDR3 loop spans 12 amino acids. The DNA for the CDR3 is TGCAGTGCAGAAGGGGGCTTGGTTGGCTACACCTTC. Translating it yields CSAEGGLVGYTF.

This clonotype was seen more than once but under ten times. J is TRBJ2-7 and V is TRBV20-1; 8 nucleotides match TRBD2. The closer fit of TRBJ2-1 to the DNA end suggests the J call may be wrong. Germline V gene lookup returns CDR1 DFQATT and CDR2 SNEGSKA (reference sequence). This CDR3 spans 14 amino acids. The CDR3 DNA is TGCAGTGCTAAAATAGCGGGGTTATACAATGAGCAGTTCTTC. Its translation: CSAKIAGLYNEQFF.

This clonotype was seen repeatedly, ten times or more. V gene TRBV12-3 or TRBV12-4 combines with J gene TRBJ1-6, with 8 bases identical to TRBD1. The CDR3 loop spans 15 amino acids. V was pared by 6 bases and J by 8 bases, with 9 bases of the junction left unmatched. The CDR3 sequence: CASSRRTGPDSPLHF. The CDR3, as DNA: TGTGCCAGCAGCCGCCGGACAGGGCCGGATTCACCCCTCCACTTT.

At least ten counts were recorded for this clonotype. The J gene is TRBJ1-5, the V gene TRBV2; the match to TRBD1 covers 9 bases. CDR1 SNHLY and CDR2 FYNNEI come from the germline V gene. This CDR3 is 14 amino acids long. Trimming cost V 5 bases and J 7 bases; bases outside gene matches: 6. The CDR3 DNA reads TGTGCCAGCAGTCCACAGGGGGCTCTGCAGCCCCAGCATTTT. Its translation: CASSPQGALQPQHF.

This clonotype came up a few times. V and J are TRBV7-2 and TRBJ2-5; 15 bases are a match to TRBD2. Germline V gives CDR1 SGHTA, CDR2 FQGNSA. After removal of 3 bases from V and 5 bases from J, the junction contained 7 bases not matched to a gene. The CDR3 runs to 17 residues. The CDR3 region is CASSLRTSGGAWETQYF. The CDR3 region has the DNA TGTGCCAGCAGCTTGCGGACTAGCGGGGGGGCCTGGGAGACCCAGTACTTC.